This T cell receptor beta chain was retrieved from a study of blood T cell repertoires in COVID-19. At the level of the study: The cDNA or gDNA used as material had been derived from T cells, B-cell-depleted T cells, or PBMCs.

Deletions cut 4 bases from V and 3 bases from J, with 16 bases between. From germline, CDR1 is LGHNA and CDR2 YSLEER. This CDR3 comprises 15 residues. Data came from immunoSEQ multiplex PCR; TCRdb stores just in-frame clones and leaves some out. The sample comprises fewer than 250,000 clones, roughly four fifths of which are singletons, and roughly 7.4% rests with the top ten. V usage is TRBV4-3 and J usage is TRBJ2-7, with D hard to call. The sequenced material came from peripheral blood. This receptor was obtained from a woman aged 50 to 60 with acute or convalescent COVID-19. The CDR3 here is CASSPHSTFGYEQYF. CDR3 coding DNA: TGCGCCAGCAGCCCCCACTCGACATTCGGCTACGAGCAGTACTTC.